A selection of T cell receptor beta chains follows, all from one sample in a study of cytomegalovirus exposure and HLA in healthy donors. TCRdb keeps only in-frame clones here, not all; method: immunoSEQ multiplex PCR. The data show roughly 180,000 clones, with around four fifths seen just once and approximately 1.3% held by the top ten. The sequenced sample was PBMCs. The receptors here all came from a man aged 25-45 years in good health and CMV-seronegative. Both conserved end residues are part of each CDR3. The order of the fields is clone size, J gene, V gene, D gene, CDR3 protein, CDR3 DNA. The D gene is left open where the match is weak. Clone size, where shown, is once, few, many, or a class for clones that have expanded.

clone size: .; J gene: TRBJ2-1; V gene: TRBV19; D gene: TRBD1; CDR3 protein: CASKDRGRDNEQFF; CDR3 DNA: TGTGCCAGTAAAGACAGGGGCAGGGACAATGAGCAGTTCTTC
clone size: .; J gene: TRBJ2-7; V gene: TRBV13; D gene: TRBD1; CDR3 protein: CASSLDQDRAFGEQYF; CDR3 DNA: TGTGCCAGCAGCTTAGACCAGGACAGGGCGTTTGGCGAGCAGTACTTC
clone size: .; J gene: TRBJ2-1; V gene: TRBV27; D gene: TRBD2; CDR3 protein: CASSFFASGGNNEQFF; CDR3 DNA: TGTGCCAGCAGTTTTTTCGCTAGCGGGGGAAACAATGAGCAGTTCTTC
clone size: .; J gene: TRBJ2-4; V gene: TRBV6-5; D gene: .; CDR3 protein: CASSYGGLNIQYF; CDR3 DNA: TGTGCCAGCAGTTACGGGGGACTAAACATTCAGTACTTC
clone size: .; J gene: TRBJ1-1; V gene: TRBV6-4; D gene: .; CDR3 protein: CASRDTPNTEAFF; CDR3 DNA: TGTGCCAGCAGGGACACACCGAACACTGAAGCTTTCTTT
clone size: .; J gene: TRBJ2-5; V gene: TRBV30; D gene: TRBD2; CDR3 protein: CAWSVLALAGQETQYF; CDR3 DNA: TGTGCCTGGAGTGTACTAGCACTAGCGGGGCAAGAGACCCAGTACTTC
clone size: .; J gene: TRBJ2-1; V gene: TRBV19; D gene: TRBD2; CDR3 protein: CASSDSGTTIEQFF; CDR3 DNA: TGTGCCAGTAGTGACTCCGGGACTACCATTGAGCAGTTCTTC
clone size: .; J gene: TRBJ2-5; V gene: TRBV7-3; D gene: .; CDR3 protein: CASSPGPQGTQYF; CDR3 DNA: TGTGCCAGCAGCCCAGGACCCCAGGGTACCCAGTACTTC
clone size: .; J gene: TRBJ2-7; V gene: TRBV14; D gene: .; CDR3 protein: CASSPRVRASGYEQYF; CDR3 DNA: TGTGCCAGCAGCCCTCGTGTGAGGGCATCTGGGTACGAGCAGTACTTC
clone size: .; J gene: TRBJ2-7; V gene: TRBV5-6; D gene: .; CDR3 protein: CASSLGQVPYEQYF; CDR3 DNA: TGTGCCAGCAGCTTGGGACAGGTCCCCTACGAGCAGTACTTC
clone size: .; J gene: TRBJ1-2; V gene: TRBV7-2; D gene: TRBD1; CDR3 protein: CASSLGQGNYGYTF; CDR3 DNA: TGTGCCAGCAGCTTGGGACAGGGGAACTATGGCTACACCTTC
clone size: .; J gene: TRBJ2-7; V gene: TRBV19; D gene: .; CDR3 protein: CASSLVAGDEQYF; CDR3 DNA: TGTGCCAGTTCACTTGTAGCAGGGGACGAGCAGTACTTC
clone size: .; J gene: TRBJ1-5; V gene: TRBV7-6; D gene: .; CDR3 protein: CASSLESGNQPQHF; CDR3 DNA: TGTGCCAGCAGCTTAGAGTCCGGGAATCAGCCCCAGCATTTT
clone size: .; J gene: TRBJ2-2; V gene: TRBV4-2; D gene: TRBD2; CDR3 protein: CASSQDSSGTMGTGELFF; CDR3 DNA: TGTGCCAGCAGCCAAGATTCATCGGGGACTATGGGCACCGGGGAGCTGTTTTTT
clone size: .; J gene: TRBJ1-2; V gene: TRBV7-2; D gene: .; CDR3 protein: CASSSGTSLYGYTF; CDR3 DNA: TGTGCCAGCAGCTCTGGGACATCGCTGTATGGCTACACCTTC
clone size: few; J gene: TRBJ2-7; V gene: TRBV4-3; D gene: TRBD1; CDR3 protein: CASSRNLDRGFYEQYF; CDR3 DNA: TGCGCCAGCAGCCGGAATTTGGACAGGGGGTTCTACGAGCAGTACTTC
clone size: .; J gene: TRBJ2-7; V gene: TRBV7-2; D gene: .; CDR3 protein: CASSLAEVSAVSSYEQYF; CDR3 DNA: TGTGCCAGCAGCTTAGCGGAAGTAAGTGCGGTCAGCTCCTACGAGCAGTACTTC
clone size: once; J gene: TRBJ2-7; V gene: TRBV5-6; D gene: .; CDR3 protein: CASSLDGDYEQYF; CDR3 DNA: TGTGCCAGCAGCTTGGACGGAGACTACGAGCAGTACTTC
clone size: .; J gene: TRBJ2-1; V gene: TRBV27; D gene: TRBD2; CDR3 protein: CASSFVPGRDEQFF; CDR3 DNA: TGTGCCAGCAGTTTCGTGCCAGGGAGGGATGAGCAGTTCTTC
clone size: few; J gene: TRBJ1-1; V gene: TRBV4-1; D gene: TRBD1; CDR3 protein: CASSQGDRWGTEAFF; CDR3 DNA: TGCGCCAGCAGCCAAGGGGACAGGTGGGGCACTGAAGCTTTCTTT
clone size: .; J gene: TRBJ1-3; V gene: TRBV5-4; D gene: .; CDR3 protein: CASSFNPEGNTIYF; CDR3 DNA: TGTGCCAGCAGCTTTAACCCAGAAGGAAACACCATATATTTT
clone size: .; J gene: TRBJ2-2; V gene: TRBV10-3; D gene: TRBD2; CDR3 protein: CAISALRLAPQRKSGELFF; CDR3 DNA: TGTGCCATCAGCGCCCTGCGACTAGCGCCACAACGTAAGTCCGGGGAGCTGTTTTTT
clone size: .; J gene: TRBJ2-1; V gene: TRBV5-1; D gene: TRBD1; CDR3 protein: CASRYGDRITSEQFF; CDR3 DNA: TGCGCCAGCAGGTATGGGGACAGGATTACAAGTGAGCAGTTCTTC
clone size: .; J gene: TRBJ2-7; V gene: TRBV28; D gene: TRBD2; CDR3 protein: CASSSLGGLAGYEQYF; CDR3 DNA: TGTGCCAGCAGTTCCCTCGGGGGACTAGCGGGCTACGAGCAGTACTTC
clone size: .; J gene: TRBJ1-2; V gene: TRBV27; D gene: .; CDR3 protein: CASSLTDSPVGYTF; CDR3 DNA: TGTGCCAGCAGTTTAACCGACTCCCCTGTAGGCTACACCTTC
clone size: .; J gene: TRBJ2-3; V gene: TRBV6-5; D gene: TRBD2; CDR3 protein: CASRGLGTDTQYF; CDR3 DNA: TGTGCCAGCAGGGGACTAGGCACAGATACGCAGTATTTT
clone size: .; J gene: TRBJ1-4; V gene: TRBV7-9; D gene: .; CDR3 protein: CASSLALGGLQEKLFF; CDR3 DNA: TGTGCCAGCAGCTTAGCGCTTGGAGGGCTGCAGGAAAAACTGTTTTTT
clone size: .; J gene: TRBJ2-7; V gene: TRBV2; D gene: TRBD1; CDR3 protein: CASRPGQGIYEQYF; CDR3 DNA: TGTGCCAGCAGACCGGGACAGGGGATCTACGAGCAGTACTTC
clone size: .; J gene: TRBJ1-5; V gene: TRBV19; D gene: TRBD1; CDR3 protein: CASRRQGTRQPQHF; CDR3 DNA: TGTGCCAGTAGACGACAGGGGACTCGACAGCCCCAGCATTTT
clone size: .; J gene: TRBJ2-3; V gene: TRBV28; D gene: .; CDR3 protein: CASSPRAGTDTQYF; CDR3 DNA: TGTGCCAGCAGCCCCAGGGCTGGCACAGATACGCAGTATTTT
clone size: .; J gene: TRBJ1-4; V gene: TRBV30; D gene: .; CDR3 protein: CAWSLVRHSGGKLFF; CDR3 DNA: TGTGCCTGGAGTTTGGTTAGGCACTCGGGAGGAAAACTGTTTTTT
clone size: .; J gene: TRBJ2-7; V gene: TRBV6-1; D gene: .; CDR3 protein: CASSASGVYEQYF; CDR3 DNA: TGTGCCAGCAGTGCCTCGGGGGTCTACGAGCAGTACTTC
clone size: once; J gene: TRBJ2-3; V gene: TRBV7-2; D gene: .; CDR3 protein: CASAYTDTQYF; CDR3 DNA: TGTGCCAGCGCCTACACAGATACGCAGTATTTT
clone size: .; J gene: TRBJ2-2; V gene: TRBV5-6; D gene: TRBD1; CDR3 protein: CASRPTGTANTGELFF; CDR3 DNA: TGTGCCAGCAGGCCGACCGGGACAGCGAACACCGGGGAGCTGTTTTTT
clone size: .; J gene: TRBJ1-1; V gene: TRBV30; D gene: .; CDR3 protein: CAWSTGMNTEAFF; CDR3 DNA: TGTGCCTGGAGTACAGGCATGAACACTGAAGCTTTCTTT
clone size: few; J gene: TRBJ2-6; V gene: TRBV4-3; D gene: .; CDR3 protein: CASSQDGGGGANVLTF; CDR3 DNA: TGCGCCAGCAGCCAAGATGGTGGAGGTGGGGCCAACGTCCTGACTTTC
clone size: .; J gene: TRBJ1-1; V gene: TRBV6-1; D gene: .; CDR3 protein: CASSEIPDTEAFF; CDR3 DNA: TGTGCCAGCAGTGAAATTCCGGACACTGAAGCTTTCTTT
clone size: .; J gene: TRBJ2-2; V gene: TRBV5-1; D gene: TRBD1; CDR3 protein: CASSLGQGTNTGELFF; CDR3 DNA: TGCGCCAGCAGCTTGGGACAGGGCACGAACACCGGGGAGCTGTTTTTT
clone size: .; J gene: TRBJ2-5; V gene: TRBV5-6; D gene: TRBD2; CDR3 protein: CASSTYLGRLADQETQYF; CDR3 DNA: TGTGCCAGCAGCACCTACCTCGGGAGGCTAGCGGACCAAGAGACCCAGTACTTC
clone size: .; J gene: TRBJ2-1; V gene: TRBV4-2; D gene: .; CDR3 protein: CASSQNRESYNEQFF; CDR3 DNA: TGTGCCAGCAGCCAAAACAGGGAATCCTACAATGAGCAGTTCTTC
clone size: once; J gene: TRBJ1-5; V gene: TRBV7-6; D gene: .; CDR3 protein: CASSLEGGFDQPQHF; CDR3 DNA: TGTGCCAGCAGCTTAGAGGGGGGGTTCGATCAGCCCCAGCATTTT
clone size: .; J gene: TRBJ1-4; V gene: TRBV7-8; D gene: .; CDR3 protein: CASSQGFSGGEKLFF; CDR3 DNA: TGTGCCAGCAGCCAGGGTTTTTCGGGTGGTGAAAAACTGTTTTTT
clone size: once; J gene: TRBJ2-5; V gene: TRBV7-8; D gene: .; CDR3 protein: CASSLGRGLRYQETQYF; CDR3 DNA: TGTGCCAGCAGCTTAGGGAGGGGGCTACGGTACCAAGAGACCCAGTACTTC
clone size: .; J gene: TRBJ2-1; V gene: TRBV5-4; D gene: TRBD1; CDR3 protein: CASSLGQGDNEQFF; CDR3 DNA: TGTGCCAGCAGCCTCGGACAGGGGGACAATGAGCAGTTCTTC
clone size: few; J gene: TRBJ1-1; V gene: TRBV28; D gene: TRBD1; CDR3 protein: CASSPGGLTEAFF; CDR3 DNA: TGTGCCAGCAGTCCAGGGGGCCTCACTGAAGCTTTCTTT
clone size: .; J gene: TRBJ2-6; V gene: TRBV30; D gene: TRBD1; CDR3 protein: CAWSTRGGPGANVLTF; CDR3 DNA: TGTGCCTGGAGTACCCGAGGGGGCCCTGGGGCCAACGTCCTGACTTTC
clone size: .; J gene: TRBJ1-4; V gene: TRBV2; D gene: .; CDR3 protein: CASSARGGREKLFF; CDR3 DNA: TGTGCCAGCAGTGCACGGGGAGGGAGAGAAAAACTGTTTTTT
clone size: .; J gene: TRBJ2-7; V gene: TRBV29-1; D gene: TRBD2; CDR3 protein: CSAEGSGRYEQYF; CDR3 DNA: TGCAGCGCTGAGGGTAGCGGGAGGTACGAGCAGTACTTC
clone size: .; J gene: TRBJ1-2; V gene: TRBV7-9; D gene: TRBD1; CDR3 protein: CASSSGQGAYGYTF; CDR3 DNA: TGTGCCAGCAGCTCAGGACAGGGTGCCTATGGCTACACCTTC
clone size: .; J gene: TRBJ1-3; V gene: TRBV2; D gene: .; CDR3 protein: CASSEEGNSGNTIYF; CDR3 DNA: TGTGCCAGCAGTGAAGAGGGGAACTCTGGAAACACCATATATTTT
clone size: .; J gene: TRBJ2-1; V gene: TRBV19; D gene: TRBD1; CDR3 protein: CATSLSGTGSYNEQFF; CDR3 DNA: TGTGCCACCTCTCTATCCGGGACAGGGTCCTACAATGAGCAGTTCTTC
clone size: .; J gene: TRBJ2-3; V gene: TRBV7-2; D gene: .; CDR3 protein: CASSRGAPVSTDTQYF; CDR3 DNA: TGTGCCAGCAGCCGGGGGGCCCCCGTTAGCACAGATACGCAGTATTTT